A selection of T cell receptor beta chains follows, all from one sample in a study of blood T cell repertoires in COVID-19. The repertoire was sequenced with immunoSEQ multiplex PCR; TCRdb's copy has only in-frame clones and lacks some. Of roughly 100,000 clones listed, roughly 87% are singletons. Sample: peripheral blood. These receptors were collected from a human donor in a cohort sampled during active COVID-19. The CDR3 runs from the conserved cysteine through the conserved F or W. Fields, in order: CDR3 length, V gene, J gene, D gene, clone size, CDR3 protein, CDR3 DNA. The D gene is left open where the match is weak. Clone size, where shown, is once, few, many, or a class for clones that have expanded.

13	TRBV9	TRBJ2-2	.	.	CASSPKNTGELFF	TGTGCCAGCAGCCCAAAGAACACCGGGGAGCTGTTTTTT
15	TRBV5-6	TRBJ1-2	TRBD1	.	CASSSKPGQGYGYTF	TGTGCCAGCAGCTCAAAACCGGGACAGGGTTATGGCTACACCTTC
14	TRBV5-1	TRBJ2-5	TRBD1	.	CASSSGTAQETQYF	TGCGCCAGCAGCTCCGGGACAGCGCAAGAGACCCAGTACTTC
14	TRBV2	TRBJ2-2	.	.	CASSVTGNTGELFF	TGTGCCAGCAGTGTCACGGGAAACACCGGGGAGCTGTTTTTT
13	TRBV6-6	TRBJ2-2	TRBD2	.	CATRAGGFGELFF	TGTGCCACAAGAGCGGGGGGATTCGGGGAGCTGTTTTTT
17	TRBV6-1	TRBJ2-7	TRBD2	.	CASSEAYIAGGTYEQYF	TGTGCCAGCAGTGAAGCCTACATAGCGGGAGGGACCTACGAGCAGTACTTC
14	TRBV27	TRBJ1-1	.	.	CASSFAGDNTEAFF	TGTGCCAGCAGTTTCGCAGGGGATAACACTGAAGCTTTCTTT
15	TRBV19	TRBJ2-2	TRBD1	.	CASSAGTGRTGELFF	TGTGCCAGTAGTGCCGGGACAGGGCGCACCGGGGAGCTGTTTTTT
15	TRBV4-1	TRBJ1-3	.	.	CASSHRSSAGNTIYF	TGCGCCAGCAGCCATAGGTCCAGCGCTGGAAACACCATATATTTT
16	TRBV7-3	TRBJ2-1	.	.	CASSLLSGATTLEQFF	TGTGCCAGCAGCTTACTATCGGGAGCGACTACACTTGAGCAGTTCTTC
13	TRBV5-4	TRBJ1-2	.	.	CASSRRTEHGYTF	TGTGCCAGCAGCAGGCGCACAGAACATGGCTACACCTTC
14	TRBV19	TRBJ1-1	TRBD1	once	CASIETGGMTEAFF	TGTGCCAGTATAGAGACAGGGGGAATGACTGAAGCTTTCTTT
14	TRBV19	TRBJ2-1	TRBD2	once	CASSYLAGDEEQFF	TGTGCCAGTAGTTACCTAGCGGGGGACGAAGAGCAGTTCTTC
16	TRBV5-6	TRBJ2-1	TRBD2	once	CASSFGPGGPSNEQFF	TGTGCCAGCAGCTTCGGACCGGGAGGGCCGTCCAATGAGCAGTTCTTC
17	TRBV4-2	TRBJ2-3	.	.	CASSQYTAVSSTDTQYF	TGTGCCAGCAGCCAATATACAGCTGTTTCTAGCACAGATACGCAGTATTTT
16	TRBV3-1/TRBV3-2	TRBJ1-2	TRBD1	.	CASSPTIGQGAGGYTF	TGTGCCAGCAGCCCGACTATAGGACAGGGGGCCGGTGGCTACACCTTC
16	TRBV23-1	TRBJ1-1	TRBD1	.	CASSPGDREKSTEAFF	TGCGCCAGCAGTCCGGGAGACAGGGAGAAAAGCACTGAAGCTTTCTTT
14	TRBV28	TRBJ2-7	.	.	CASSLLGQFDEQYF	TGTGCCAGCAGTTTATTAGGACAGTTCGACGAGCAGTACTTC
16	TRBV5-1	TRBJ2-7	TRBD2	.	CASSLVAGGRRYEQYF	TGCGCCAGCAGCTTGGTGGCCGGGGGGAGACGCTACGAGCAGTACTTC
12	TRBV7-8	TRBJ1-1	.	.	CASSPTSPEAFF	TGTGCCAGCAGCCCCACGAGTCCAGAAGCTTTCTTT
12	TRBV11-3	TRBJ2-1	.	.	CASSHVGNEQFF	TGTGCCAGCAGCCACGTCGGCAATGAGCAGTTCTTC
15	TRBV7-9	TRBJ2-3	.	.	CASSLGTGSTDTQYF	TGTGCCAGCAGCCTAGGGACGGGGAGCACAGATACGCAGTATTTT
15	TRBV15	TRBJ1-4	.	.	CATSREGGPSEKLFF	TGTGCCACCAGCAGAGAGGGGGGTCCCAGTGAAAAACTGTTTTTT
15	TRBV5-1	TRBJ2-7	.	.	CASSPQIGLAYEQYF	TGCGCCAGCAGTCCGCAGATCGGGTTAGCCTACGAGCAGTACTTC
18	TRBV5-1	TRBJ2-5	TRBD2	.	CASSLPRTSGGSQETQYF	TGCGCCAGCAGCTTGCCCCGAACTAGCGGGGGGTCTCAAGAGACCCAGTACTTC
14	TRBV7-2	TRBJ1-1	.	.	CASSGAGWGTEAFF	TGTGCCAGCAGCGGGGCAGGGTGGGGCACTGAAGCTTTCTTT
15	TRBV3-1/TRBV3-2	TRBJ1-2	.	.	CASSQEGPGRYGYTF	TGTGCCAGCAGCCAAGAGGGGCCAGGGAGGTATGGCTACACCTTC
20	TRBV7-8	TRBJ2-6	TRBD1	.	CASSLAEDRGSETGANVLTF	TGTGCCAGCAGCTTAGCAGAGGACAGGGGGTCCGAAACTGGGGCCAACGTCCTGACTTTC
15	TRBV18	TRBJ1-1	.	.	CASSQSRARNTEAFF	TGTGCCAGCTCGCAGAGCAGGGCGCGGAACACTGAAGCTTTCTTT
13	TRBV18	TRBJ1-1	TRBD1	once	CASQGQGNTEAFF	TGTGCCAGCCAAGGACAGGGGAACACTGAAGCTTTCTTT
13	TRBV7-9	TRBJ2-5	.	.	CASSSQGQETQYF	TGTGCCAGCAGCTCCCAGGGTCAAGAGACCCAGTACTTC
14	TRBV9	TRBJ2-2	.	once	CASSVGFGDGELFF	TGTGCCAGCAGCGTAGGTTTCGGGGACGGGGAGCTGTTTTTT
15	TRBV5-1	TRBJ2-1	TRBD2	.	CASSSTSGGYNEQFF	TGCGCCAGCAGCTCGACTAGCGGTGGATACAATGAGCAGTTCTTC
13	TRBV11-3	TRBJ1-1	.	.	CASSSQGYTEAFF	TGTGCCAGCAGCTCACAGGGATATACTGAAGCTTTCTTT
14	TRBV15	TRBJ1-2	TRBD1	.	CATSMGQLDYGYTF	TGTGCCACCAGCATGGGACAGTTGGACTATGGCTACACCTTC
15	TRBV2	TRBJ2-1	.	.	CASSEGMGLIGEQFF	TGTGCCAGCAGTGAAGGAATGGGACTGATCGGGGAGCAGTTCTTC
12	TRBV21-1	TRBJ2-7	.	.	CASSKAGALQYF	TGTGCCAGCAGCAAAGCGGGCGCCTTACAGTACTTC
15	TRBV27	TRBJ1-2	TRBD1	.	CASSTSDRDDYGYTF	TGTGCCAGCAGCACTTCTGACAGGGACGACTATGGCTACACCTTC
18	TRBV5-1	TRBJ2-7	TRBD2	.	CASKKMEASGITFYEQYF	TGCGCCAGCAAAAAAATGGAGGCTAGCGGAATAACCTTCTACGAGCAGTACTTC
15	TRBV23-1	TRBJ2-3	.	.	CASSQRRRPTDTQYF	TGCGCCAGCAGTCAGCGACGGAGACCCACAGATACGCAGTATTTT
11	TRBV19	TRBJ2-1	.	.	CASSIGDRIFF	TGTGCCAGTAGTATAGGAGACAGGATTTTCTTC
16	TRBV28	TRBJ2-2	.	.	CASRLRQEVMTGELFF	TGTGCCAGCAGACTCCGACAGGAAGTAATGACCGGGGAGCTGTTTTTT
13	TRBV27	TRBJ2-3	.	.	CASSWAIRNTQYF	TGTGCCAGCAGTTGGGCGATCCGGAATACGCAGTATTTT
17	TRBV7-8	TRBJ1-3	TRBD1	.	CASSSHGQGAFGNTIYF	TGTGCCAGCAGCTCCCATGGACAGGGGGCGTTTGGAAACACCATATATTTT
15	TRBV7-3	TRBJ1-1	TRBD1	.	CASSKGQYMNTEAFF	TGTGCCAGCAGCAAGGGACAGTATATGAACACTGAAGCTTTCTTT
13	TRBV29-1	TRBJ2-3	.	.	CSAGRGTTDTQYF	TGCAGCGCCGGGCGGGGAACCACAGATACGCAGTATTTT
13	TRBV3-1/TRBV3-2	TRBJ2-5	.	.	CASSQGVVETQYF	TGTGCCAGCAGCCAAGGTGTAGTCGAGACCCAGTACTTC
14	TRBV27	TRBJ1-1	.	.	CASSLQGRGTEAFF	TGTGCCAGCAGTTTACAGGGCAGGGGCACTGAAGCTTTCTTT
16	TRBV28	TRBJ2-7	TRBD1	.	CASSLALRQGTYEQYF	TGTGCCAGCAGTTTAGCCCTGCGACAGGGGACCTACGAGCAGTACTTC
16	TRBV7-8	TRBJ1-4	TRBD1	.	CASSTGQGRTNEKLFF	TGTGCCAGCAGCACTGGACAGGGGCGAACTAATGAAAAACTGTTTTTT
14	TRBV20-1	TRBJ2-7	TRBD1	.	CSASRDSSYDEQYF	TGCAGTGCTAGTCGGGACAGTTCTTACGACGAGCAGTACTTC
17	TRBV3-1/TRBV3-2	TRBJ2-3	TRBD2	.	CASSQVLAVGYTDTQYF	TGTGCCAGCAGCCAAGTACTAGCGGTGGGATATACAGATACGCAGTATTTT
14	TRBV6-1	TRBJ2-7	.	many	CASSEGDTSYEQYF	TGTGCCAGCAGTGAGGGGGACACCTCCTACGAGCAGTACTTC
13	TRBV12-3/TRBV12-4	TRBJ2-1	TRBD2	.	CASSPRTSHEQFF	TGTGCCAGCAGTCCGCGGACTAGTCATGAGCAGTTCTTC